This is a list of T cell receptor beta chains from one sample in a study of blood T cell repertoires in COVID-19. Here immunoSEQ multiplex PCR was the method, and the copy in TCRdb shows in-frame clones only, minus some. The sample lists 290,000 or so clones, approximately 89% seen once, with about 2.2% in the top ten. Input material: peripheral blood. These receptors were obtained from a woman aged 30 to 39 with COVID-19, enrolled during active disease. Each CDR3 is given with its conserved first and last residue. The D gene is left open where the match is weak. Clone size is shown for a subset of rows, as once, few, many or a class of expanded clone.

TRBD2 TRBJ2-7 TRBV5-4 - TGTGCCAGCAGCCCGGCTAGCGGCTTCTCCTACGAGCAGTACTTC CASSPASGFSYEQYF
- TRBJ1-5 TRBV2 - TGTGCCAGCAGCGGGTTCGGCAGCAATCAGCCCCAGCATTTT CASSGFGSNQPQHF
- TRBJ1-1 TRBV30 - TGTGCCTGGAGCCTCACCACCCAGGCTTTCTTT CAWSLTTQAFF
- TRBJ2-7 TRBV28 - TGTGCCAGCAGTTTATGGATACAACAGGGAAACGAGCAGTACTTC CASSLWIQQGNEQYF
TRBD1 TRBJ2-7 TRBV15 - TGTGCCACCAGCAGAGGCTCTCGACAGGGGGAGTCCATCGAGCAGTACTTC CATSRGSRQGESIEQYF
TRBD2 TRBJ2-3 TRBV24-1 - TGTGCCACCAGTGACCTCCGTGATAGCGGGGGCCCAGATACGCAGTATTTT CATSDLRDSGGPDTQYF
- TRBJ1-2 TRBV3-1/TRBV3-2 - TGTGCCAGCAGCCAAGGAGGAGGGTTTGGCTACACCTTC CASSQGGGFGYTF
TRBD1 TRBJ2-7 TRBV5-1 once TGCGCCAGCAGCGCGGGACAGGGGGCTTACGAGCAGTACTTC CASSAGQGAYEQYF
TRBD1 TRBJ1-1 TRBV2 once TGTGCCAGCAGTACGGGCAGGGGGAGGCCTACTGAAGCTTTCTTT CASSTGRGRPTEAFF
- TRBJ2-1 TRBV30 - TGTGCCTGGAGTGTACGCGGTAACAATGAGCAGTTCTTC CAWSVRGNNEQFF
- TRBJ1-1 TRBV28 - TGTGCCAGCAGTTTAGCGACAGGCCCGAGCACTGAAGCTTTCTTT CASSLATGPSTEAFF
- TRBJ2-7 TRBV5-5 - TGTGCCAGCAGCTTGAAGCACGAGCAGTACTTC CASSLKHEQYF
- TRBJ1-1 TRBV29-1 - TGCAGCGTTGACAGGGCTACTGAAGCTTTCTTT CSVDRATEAFF
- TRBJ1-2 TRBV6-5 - TGTGCCAGCAGTTACTCCAACGACAGTCCGGGCTACACCTTC CASSYSNDSPGYTF
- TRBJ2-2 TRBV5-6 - TGTGCCAGCAGCTTGGAGCAGGGCTCGAACACCGGGGAGCTGTTTTTT CASSLEQGSNTGELFF
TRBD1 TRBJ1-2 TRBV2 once TGTGCCAGCAGCCTTGGACAGGCCTACTATGGCTACACCTTC CASSLGQAYYGYTF
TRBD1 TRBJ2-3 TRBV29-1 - TGCAGCGTTGGGGGAGGACAGGGTGCCACAGATACGCAGTATTTT CSVGGGQGATDTQYF
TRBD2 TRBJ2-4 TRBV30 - TGTGCCTGGAGTCCCAGCGGGAGGGCCGGCATTCAGTACTTC CAWSPSGRAGIQYF
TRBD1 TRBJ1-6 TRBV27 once TGTGCCAGCAGTTCTTCTCGGGACAGGGGCCCAGATTCACCCCTCCACTTT CASSSSRDRGPDSPLHF
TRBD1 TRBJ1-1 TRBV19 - TGTGCCAGTAACACTAGGGGGCAGGGAACTGAAGCTTTCTTT CASNTRGQGTEAFF
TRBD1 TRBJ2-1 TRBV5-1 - TGCGCCAGCAGAATTGACCCGGGACAGGGGGGCAATGAGCAGTTCTTC CASRIDPGQGGNEQFF
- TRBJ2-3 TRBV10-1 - TGCGCCAGCAGTGATGGGGGGAATCGGGATACGCAGTATTTT CASSDGGNRDTQYF
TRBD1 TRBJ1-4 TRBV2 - TGTGCCAGCAATGGTAGGACAGGGTCTCATGAAAAACTGTTTTTT CASNGRTGSHEKLFF